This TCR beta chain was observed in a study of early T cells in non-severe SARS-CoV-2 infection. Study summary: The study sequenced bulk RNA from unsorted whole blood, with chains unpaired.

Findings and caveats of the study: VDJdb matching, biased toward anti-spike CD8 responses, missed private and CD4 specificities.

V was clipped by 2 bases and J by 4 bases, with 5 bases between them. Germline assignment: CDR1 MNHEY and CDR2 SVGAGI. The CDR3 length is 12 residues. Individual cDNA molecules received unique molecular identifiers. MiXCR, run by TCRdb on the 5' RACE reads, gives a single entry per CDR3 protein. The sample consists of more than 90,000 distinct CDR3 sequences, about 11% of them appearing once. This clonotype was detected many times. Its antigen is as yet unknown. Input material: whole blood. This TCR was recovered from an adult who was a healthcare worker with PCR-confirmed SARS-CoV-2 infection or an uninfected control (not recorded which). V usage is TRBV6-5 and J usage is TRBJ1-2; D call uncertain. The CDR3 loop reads CASSYGSYGYTF. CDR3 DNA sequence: TGTGCCAGCAGTTACGGCAGCTATGGCTACACCTTC.